This T cell receptor (beta chain) was documented in a study of blood T cell repertoires in COVID-19. Turning to the study itself: In each case, the material was cDNA or gDNA derived from T cells, B-cell-depleted T cells, or PBMCs.

This table comes from immunoSEQ multiplex PCR, and its TCRdb copy is limited to in-frame clones, with some not included. The data show some 150,000 clones, approximately 82% seen once. A single count supports this clone. Trimming shortened V by 2 bases and J by 0 bases, and 4 bases separated the two germline ends. CDR3 size: 14 residues. Per the germline V gene, CDR1 is SGHDN and CDR2 is FVKESK. Sequencing used peripheral blood. This TCR was recovered from a human donor in a cohort sampled during active COVID-19. This chain connects TRBV14 to TRBJ1-4; D is unclear. The CDR3 loop is CASSQQTTNEKLFF. The DNA for the CDR3 is TGTGCCAGCAGCCAACAGACAACTAATGAAAAACTGTTTTTT.